The rows below give T cell receptor beta chains drawn from one sample of a study of blood T cell repertoires in COVID-19. The repertoire was sequenced with immunoSEQ multiplex PCR; TCRdb's copy has only in-frame clones and lacks some. Counted here are 350,000 to 450,000 clones, around 89% occurring once; the ten biggest clones make up 0.95% to 1.5%. Sequencing was done on a sample of peripheral blood. The origin of the receptors is a man aged 40-49 years with acute or convalescent COVID-19. Each CDR3 is given with its conserved first and last residue. A D gene is named only where the DNA matches it firmly. Clone size is not always given. Where it is, it says once, few, many or a class for expanded clones.

V gene	J gene	D gene	clone size	CDR3 protein	CDR3 DNA
TRBV11-2	TRBJ1-4	TRBD1	-	CASSSTGFFNEKLFF	TGTGCCAGCAGCTCGACAGGGTTCTTTAATGAAAAACTGTTTTTT
TRBV11-1	TRBJ2-7	-	-	CASSLRGYEQYF	TGTGCCAGCAGCTTAAGAGGCTACGAGCAGTACTTC
TRBV5-1	TRBJ1-3	-	once	CASSRQTGFSGNTIYF	TGCGCCAGCAGCAGACAGACAGGCTTCTCTGGAAACACCATATATTTT
TRBV6-6	TRBJ1-1	TRBD1	-	CASRRLGTGGMVRSVVSEAFF	TGTGCCAGCAGACGACTCGGGACAGGGGGTATGGTAAGGTCAGTCGTGTCTGAAGCTTTCTTT
TRBV4-2	TRBJ1-4	-	few	CASSPRSTANEKLFF	TGTGCCAGCAGCCCCCGATCGACAGCTAATGAAAAACTGTTTTTT
TRBV3-1/TRBV3-2	TRBJ1-2	-	-	CASSQVSGGGGGGYTF	TGTGCCAGCAGCCAAGTCTCCGGCGGGGGAGGTGGTGGCTACACCTTC
TRBV19	TRBJ2-7	-	-	CASSQRTAYEQYF	TGTGCCAGTAGTCAGCGGACAGCCTACGAGCAGTACTTC
TRBV6-5	TRBJ2-3	TRBD2	-	CASRRTSDAQYF	TGTGCCAGCAGGAGGACTAGCGATGCGCAGTATTTT
TRBV30	TRBJ2-5	-	-	CAWSVTGVGETQYF	TGTGCCTGGAGTGTAACCGGGGTTGGGGAGACCCAGTACTTC
TRBV30	TRBJ1-6	TRBD1	few	CAWKGDREGTIAYNSPLHF	TGTGCCTGGAAGGGGGACAGGGAAGGAACTATTGCGTATAATTCACCCCTCCACTTT
TRBV4-2	TRBJ1-1	-	-	CASSQAQGMNTEAFF	TGTGCCAGCAGCCAAGCACAGGGCATGAACACTGAAGCTTTCTTT
TRBV6-5	TRBJ1-2	TRBD1	few	CASRRDRGPYGYTF	TGTGCCAGCAGGAGGGACAGGGGGCCCTATGGCTACACCTTC
TRBV7-9	TRBJ2-3	-	-	CASSTDRATDTQYF	TGTGCCAGCAGCACCGACAGAGCCACAGATACGCAGTATTTT
TRBV6-5	TRBJ2-7	-	-	CASRRDYEQYF	TGTGCCAGCAGGCGGGACTACGAGCAGTACTTC
TRBV27	TRBJ2-7	-	-	CASSYGAGLRYEQYF	TGTGCCAGCAGTTACGGGGCGGGACTTCGCTACGAGCAGTACTTC
TRBV6-5	TRBJ2-2	-	-	CASSQGFGELFF	TGTGCCAGCAGCCAGGGATTCGGGGAGCTGTTTTTT
TRBV27	TRBJ2-1	-	-	CASSSPFQGNEQFF	TGTGCCAGCAGTTCACCCTTCCAGGGAAATGAGCAGTTCTTC
TRBV1	TRBJ2-7	-	-	CTSSQVGGRKEGSYEQYF	TGCACCAGCAGCCAAGTGGGCGGGAGAAAAGAGGGCTCCTACGAGCAGTACTTC
TRBV28	TRBJ2-7	-	-	CASSYRAYEQYF	TGTGCCAGCAGCTACAGGGCTTACGAGCAGTACTTC
TRBV29-1	TRBJ2-1	-	-	CSVVGATGRQEQFF	TGCAGCGTTGTGGGGGCAACCGGCAGACAAGAGCAGTTCTTC
TRBV4-2	TRBJ2-1	-	-	CASSQADQGYEQFF	TGTGCCAGCAGCCAAGCGGACCAGGGGTATGAGCAGTTCTTC
TRBV6-4	TRBJ2-3	TRBD2	-	CASSDSRGGTDTQYF	TGTGCCAGCAGTGACTCACGGGGGGGCACAGATACGCAGTATTTT
TRBV5-4	TRBJ1-1	TRBD1	-	CASSRRTGVNTEAFF	TGTGCCAGCAGCCGACGGACAGGGGTGAACACTGAAGCTTTCTTT
TRBV18	TRBJ1-2	-	-	CASSPSGHSNYGYTF	TGTGCCAGCTCACCATCGGGACATAGTAACTATGGCTACACCTTC
TRBV7-3	TRBJ2-7	TRBD1	-	CASSHQGQGAYEQYF	TGTGCCAGCAGCCATCAGGGACAGGGGGCGTACGAGCAGTACTTC
TRBV9	TRBJ2-1	TRBD1	-	CASSVDGTVRYNEQFF	TGTGCCAGCAGCGTAGATGGGACAGTGAGGTACAATGAGCAGTTCTTC
TRBV5-4	TRBJ2-4	-	-	CASSLGQIQYF	TGTGCCAGCAGCTTGGGACAGATTCAGTACTTC
TRBV29-1	TRBJ2-1	TRBD1	-	CSVEVRGRAFDEQFF	TGCAGCGTTGAAGTCAGGGGGAGAGCTTTTGATGAGCAGTTCTTC